These 16 T cell receptor beta chains share one sample of origin, sequenced in a study of blood T cell repertoires in COVID-19. TCRdb's table, derived via immunoSEQ multiplex PCR, lists solely in-frame clones and lacks some. The profile covers about 69,000 clones, with roughly 80% appearing a single time and more than 15% taken by the ten largest. Sequenced sample: peripheral blood. Every receptor here comes from a man in his 60s with acute or convalescent COVID-19.

The gene calls are TRBV6-2 or TRBV6-3 and TRBJ1-2, with D possibly matching TRBD1 (5 bases). Germline V gene lookup returns CDR1 MNHEY and CDR2 SVGEGT. Trimming cost V 3 bases and J 4 bases, with 12 bases left between them. The CDR3 consists of 14 residues. DNA for the CDR3: TGTGCCAGCAGTTATGCGGGGCCAGCCTATGGCTACACCTTC. It is translated as CASSYAGPAYGYTF.

In its sample, this clone ranks as medium-sized. The chain links TRBV5-8 to TRBJ2-3; 7 nucleotides line up with TRBD2. Per germline, CDR1 SGHTS and CDR2 YDEGEE. Losses at the gene ends were 4 bases for V and 4 bases for J; bases not matched to a gene: 6. The CDR3 is 14 amino acids. CDR3 loop: CASSGSGEADTQYF. CDR3 nucleotides: TGTGCCAGCAGCGGAAGCGGGGAGGCAGATACGCAGTATTTT.

The chain employs TRBV29-1 and TRBJ1-4, with 7 bases matching TRBD1. The J segment lost 3 bases and the V segment lost 4 bases, leaving 8 bases of the junction unmatched. Looked up from germline, CDR1 is SQVTM and CDR2 is ANQGSEA. The CDR3 sequence is 15 residues long. Written as DNA, the CDR3 is TGCAGCGTTGCACGCGACAGGGCGGCTAATGAAAAACTGTTTTTT. Residues: CSVARDRAANEKLFF.

The chain is built from TRBV27 and TRBJ1-1; no clear D gene. Germline V gene sequence: CDR1 MNHEY, CDR2 SMNVEV (reference sequence). V was cut by 8 bases and J by 4 bases, with 29 bases left in between. The CDR3 length is 18 residues. For the CDR3, the DNA is TGTGCCAGCCCTCATGATCTGCCCGGGCAGGTCCGGGGCACTGAAGCTTTCTTT. Translation gives CASPHDLPGQVRGTEAFF.

Relative to its sample, this clone is medium-sized (0.01 to 0.1%). The rearrangement links TRBV6-1 to TRBJ2-1, with 8 positions matching TRBD2. The germline CDR1 and CDR2 sequences are MNHNS and SASEGT. Unmatched junction bases numbered 5, after V lost 2 bases and J lost 2 bases. CDR3 length: 16 amino acids. Here the CDR3 DNA reads TGTGCCAGCAGTGAACAAGCGGGGGCCACCTACAATGAGCAGTTCTTC. It translates to CASSEQAGATYNEQFF.

V and J are TRBV6-5 and TRBJ1-4; D remains unclear. CDR1 MNHEY and CDR2 SVGAGI come from the germline V gene. The CDR3 covers 15 residues. V lost 0 bases, J lost 1 base, and 6 bases lay in between. CDR3 residues: CASSYSLGTNEKLFF. CDR3 bases: TGTGCCAGCAGTTACTCGCTCGGAACTAATGAAAAACTGTTTTTT.

The V gene is TRBV4-3, the J gene TRBJ1-1; no definite D call. The V gene's germline CDR1 is LGHNA and CDR2 YSLEER. The CDR3 loop spans 13 amino acids. V lost 4 bases and J lost 0, with 6 bases in between. CDR3 in DNA: TGCGCCAGCAGCCGAACAGTGAACACTGAAGCTTTCTTT. Encoded protein: CASSRTVNTEAFF.

This chain joins TRBV6-5 and TRBJ1-2; 7 nucleotides align to TRBD1. Germline CDR1 and CDR2: MNHEY and SVGAGI. V shed 0 bases, J shed 12 bases, and the junction held 4 bases outside the gene matches. This CDR3 is 12 amino acids long. This CDR3 reads CASSYSGTAHTF. Here the CDR3 DNA reads TGTGCCAGCAGTTACTCCGGGACAGCTCACACCTTC.

The chain joins TRBV3-1 (or the pseudogene TRBV3-2) to TRBJ2-3, with a possible D match to TRBD2 (6 bases). The V gene's germline CDR1 is LGHDT and CDR2 YNNKEL (reference sequence). The CDR3 length is 15 residues. V lost 1 base, J lost 1 base, and 9 bases lay in between. The CDR3 sequence is CASSQGLAGTDTQYF. The CDR3, as DNA: TGTGCCAGCAGCCAAGGGTTAGCGGGCACAGATACGCAGTATTTT.

The chain combines TRBV5-1 with TRBJ1-1; D uncertain. V was trimmed by 1 base and J by 1 base, leaving 8 bases between them. Germline CDR1 SGHRS, CDR2 YFSETQ. The CDR3 contains 14 residues. DNA of the CDR3: TGCGCCAGCAGCTTGAACACCCCGAACACTGAAGCTTTCTTT. It translates to CASSLNTPNTEAFF.

CDR3 nucleotides: TGTGCCAGCAGCGTAATCAGCGACTCCTACAATGAGCAGTTCTTC. Its translation: CASSVISDSYNEQFF. This chain uses TRBV7-2 with TRBJ2-1, with D hard to call. The CDR3 covers 15 residues. CDR1 is SGHTA and CDR2 is FQGNSA in the germline V gene. Trimming took off 5 bases at V and 0 bases at J, with 11 bases between the two ends.

This clone was counted a few times. The V and J genes are TRBV2 and TRBJ1-3; D not certain. Germline CDR1 reads SNHLY; CDR2 reads FYNNEI. This CDR3 contains 13 residues. Trimming left V 6 bases short and J 0 bases short, with 6 bases between. This CDR3 reads CASRASSGNTIYF. The CDR3 DNA sequence: TGTGCCAGCAGGGCAAGCTCTGGAAACACCATATATTTT.

V is TRBV24-1 and J is TRBJ2-3, with 8 bases aligning to TRBD1. Germline trimming cut 4 bases from V and 6 bases from J; bases unmatched to any gene: 8. The CDR3 spans 15 residues. CDR1 and CDR2 (germline): KGHDR, SFDVKD. CDR3 DNA: TGTGCCACCAGTGACCCGACAGGGGCGGGGGATACGCAGTATTTT. Amino acids: CATSDPTGAGDTQYF.

This rearrangement joins TRBV5-4 to TRBJ2-4; 15 nucleotides match TRBD2. Germline assignment: CDR1 SGHNT and CDR2 YYREEE (reference sequence). CDR3 length equals 19 residues. V lost 3 bases, J lost 0 bases, and 7 bases stayed unmatched. The CDR3 bases are TGTGCCAGCAGCTCGGGACTAGCGGGGGGAACCTTAGCCAAAAACATTCAGTACTTC. Amino acid sequence: CASSSGLAGGTLAKNIQYF.

J is TRBJ2-5 and V is TRBV6-5; possibly TRBD1 for D (6 bases). The germline V gene has CDR1 MNHEY and CDR2 SVGAGI. The CDR3 is 13 amino acids. The V gene lost 6 bases and the J gene lost 5 bases, with 13 bases spanning the gap. The CDR3 DNA reads as TGTGCCAGCAGAAGACAGGACTGGGAGACCCAGTACTTC. The encoded protein is CASRRQDWETQYF.

This rearrangement joins TRBV5-1 to TRBJ1-5; the D gene is possibly TRBD1 (6 bases). This CDR3 is 14 amino acids long. CDR1 is SGHRS and CDR2 is YFSETQ in the germline V gene. V was cut by 4 bases and J by 8 bases, with 16 bases left in between. CDR3: CASSPTAGAEPQHF. CDR3 sequence (DNA): TGCGCCAGCAGCCCGACGGCAGGGGCCGAGCCCCAGCATTTT.